The sample holds many counts of the clone carrying this T cell receptor (beta chain). Its antigen is not identified. With 7 bases removed from V and 5 bases from J, the gap between germline ends came to 23 bases. This CDR3 has 16 residues. Germline V gene sequence: CDR1 SGHDT, CDR2 YYEEEE. This sample's TCRbeta library carried unique molecular identifier barcodes. TCRdb fed the PCR reads into MiXCR, producing one record per CDR3 protein. The sample has under 250,000 distinct CDR3 sequences, approximately 6.3% seen once. The sample belongs to a study of T-cell reconstitution after alpha-beta-depleted transplantation in children. General study findings and limits: After transplant, high TCRbeta diversity at day 60 in some patients arose from surviving recipient T cells and thymic progenitors. Approximately two months post-transplant, alpha-beta T cells reportedly originated from several hundred expanded graft clones. The authors attributed T-cell counts and diversity one year after transplant mostly to newly produced T cells.

The chain links TRBV5-6 to TRBJ2-3; a weak D match, TRBD1 (6 bases). The clonotype was recovered from a boy aged 2 to 9 with acute lymphoblastic leukemia, due to receive a stem cell transplant. Sequences were derived from PBMCs, sampled before TCRalphabeta/CD19-depleted stem cell transplant. The CDR3 sequence is CASFLAPDRPGDTQYF. CDR3 nucleotides: TGTGCCAGCTTCCTCGCGCCTGACAGGCCCGGAGATACGCAGTATTTT.